Below are 9 T cell receptor beta chains sequenced from a single sample in a study of beta chain features in type 1 diabetes. The authors reverse transcribed all of the isolated RNA, so sequencing captured expressed TCRB transcripts. Produced via immunoSEQ multiplex PCR; TCRdb's table is partial and in-frame only. The sample lists some 120,000 clones, 17% occurring once. Antigen specificity for these receptors is unknown. Study-wide points: Shortening of TCRB CDR3s, moderate but significant, appeared in all four CD4+ subsets of Type 1 diabetes patients.

Sequencing input: central memory CD4+ T cells from blood. These receptors were collected from a man younger than 35 with type 1 diabetes.

Worth noting for this clone: The same CDR3 arises from other DNA sequences in this sample as well. The J gene is TRBJ2-5, the V gene TRBV15; D is perhaps TRBD2 (6 bases). This CDR3 is built from 13 residues. V dropped 0 bases and J dropped 5 bases, with 7 bases sitting between them. From germline, CDR1 is LNHNV and CDR2 YYDKDF (reference sequence). The CDR3 DNA is TGTGCCACCAGCAGAGATCGGGGGGAGACCCAGTACTTC. Encoded protein: CATSRDRGETQYF.

The V gene is TRBV19, the J gene TRBJ2-5; unclear D gene. The CDR3 spans 16 residues. With 4 bases removed from V and 2 bases from J, the gap between germline ends came to 17 bases. Germline CDR1 reads LNHDA; CDR2 reads SQIVND (reference sequence). The CDR3 loop is CASSTWATSSQETQYF. The CDR3 bases are TGTGCCAGTAGTACCTGGGCCACTTCCTCTCAAGAGACCCAGTACTTC. The variable domain in full, with the rest retrieved from reference TRBV19 and TRBJ2-5, is DGGITQSPKYLFRKEGQNVTLSCEQNLNHDAMYWYRQDPGQGLRLIYYSQIVNDFQKGDIAEGYSVSREKKESFPLTVTSAQKNPTAFYLCASSTWATSSQETQYFGPGTRLLVL.

J is TRBJ2-3 and V is TRBV15; TRBD1 matches 7 bases. CDR1 LNHNV and CDR2 YYDKDF come from the germline V gene (reference sequence). The CDR3 loop spans 15 amino acids. With 0 bases clipped from V and 4 bases from J, the junction kept 4 bases outside the gene matches. The CDR3 region has the DNA TGTGCCACCAGCAGAGATAACAGGGGCCCAGATACGCAGTATTTT. This encodes CATSRDNRGPDTQYF.

The V call is TRBV27, the J call TRBJ2-2; no reliable D call. There are 12 residues in the CDR3. V gave up 7 bases and J gave up 0 bases, with 3 bases separating them. Germline V gives CDR1 MNHEY, CDR2 SMNVEV (reference sequence). The CDR3 reads CASMTNTGELFF. The DNA of the CDR3 is TGTGCCAGCATGACGAACACCGGGGAGCTGTTTTTT.

This clone was seen a handful of times. This chain joins TRBV30 and TRBJ2-1; 15 nucleotides line up with TRBD2. The CDR3 runs 16 residues. The germline CDR1 and CDR2 sequences are GTSNPN and SVGIG (reference sequence). With V trimmed by 2 bases and J by 7 bases, 6 bases remained unmatched. CDR3: CAWSLWGLAGGNEQFF. The CDR3 DNA reads TGTGCCTGGAGTCTGTGGGGACTAGCGGGGGGTAATGAGCAGTTCTTC.

This clone was found a few times. The V and J genes are TRBV30 and TRBJ2-3, with 15 bases identical to TRBD2. The CDR3 consists of 15 residues. Per germline, CDR1 GTSNPN and CDR2 SVGIG (reference sequence). V lost 8 bases to trimming and J lost 4 bases; unmatched junction nucleotides: 7. CDR3 nucleotide sequence: TGTGCCAGTCCGGGACTAGCGGGAGGCTCAGATACGCAGTATTTT. Protein sequence: CASPGLAGGSDTQYF.

V usage is TRBV9 and J usage is TRBJ2-7; D may be TRBD1 (5 bases). The V and J ends lost 0 bases and 1 base respectively, with 14 bases between them. The CDR3 consists of 16 residues. From germline, CDR1 is SGDLS and CDR2 YYNGEE. The CDR3 protein is CASSVDGRVNSYEQYF. DNA for the CDR3: TGTGCCAGCAGCGTAGATGGCAGGGTGAATTCCTACGAGCAGTACTTC.

This rearrangement joins TRBV4-2 to TRBJ1-1; the D is unclear. The CDR3 has 16 residues. V shed 0 bases and J shed 5 bases, with 16 bases lying between them. The germline gives CDR1 LGHNA, CDR2 YNFKEQ. The CDR3 spells CASSQDPGRVQTEAFF. The CDR3 DNA reads TGTGCCAGCAGCCAAGATCCAGGCCGGGTACAAACTGAAGCTTTCTTT.

The chain is built from TRBV5-1 and TRBJ2-5; the match to TRBD2 covers 8 bases. There are 15 residues in the CDR3. Germline V lookup: CDR1 SGHRS, CDR2 YFSETQ. V was pared by 7 bases and J by 0 bases, with 8 bases of the junction left unmatched. This CDR3 is CASGKAGADQETQYF. The CDR3 DNA follows: TGCGCCAGCGGCAAAGCGGGGGCCGACCAAGAGACCCAGTACTTC.